What follows are 9 T cell receptor beta chains derived from one specimen sequenced in a study of shared clonotypes between healthy human individuals. The data were produced by immunoSEQ multiplex PCR, yet TCRdb's version contains in-frame clones alone and is incomplete. The top ten clones hold 1.2% of a sample with roughly 2,000,000 clones, around 96% of them seen once. CD8 cells classed as naive were CD45RO-negative and positively selected for CCR7, excluding terminally differentiated effector memory CD45RA+ cells. Sequencing was done on a sample of naive CD8+ T cells sorted from blood. The receptors were gathered from a man aged 18 to 35 in good health.

The rearrangement links TRBV4-3 to TRBJ1-1, with D maybe TRBD1 (5 bases). The CDR3 loop spans 16 amino acids. V was clipped by 0 bases and J by 3 bases, with 14 bases between them. Looked up from germline, CDR1 is LGHNA and CDR2 is YSLEER. CDR3 protein: CASSQDIAGWDTEAFF. DNA for the CDR3: TGCGCCAGCAGCCAAGATATTGCAGGGTGGGACACTGAAGCTTTCTTT.

Comments on this clone: Distinct nucleotide sequences in the sample also encode this CDR3. The chain combines TRBV10-3 with TRBJ2-5; no clear D gene. The CDR3 sequence is 12 residues long. Germline loops: CDR1 ENHRY, CDR2 SYGVKD. V lost 0 bases and J 5 bases, leaving 4 bases between the germline ends. CDR3 in DNA: TGTGCCATCAGTGAGTCGGGGGAGACCCAGTACTTC. This sequence encodes CAISESGETQYF.

This clone has just one count. The chain uses TRBV7-8 and TRBJ2-1, with 14 bases lining up with TRBD2. The J segment lost 1 base and the V segment lost 5 bases, leaving 4 bases of the junction unmatched. The CDR3 extends over 17 amino acids. CDR1 and CDR2 from the germline V gene are SGHVS and FQNEAQ. Here the CDR3 reads CASSPGLAGGSYNEQFF. DNA of the CDR3: TGTGCCAGCAGCCCAGGACTAGCGGGAGGTTCCTACAATGAGCAGTTCTTC.

The chain is built from TRBV6-1 and TRBJ2-7; TRBD1 is a possible D gene (5 bases). This CDR3 has 13 residues. CDR1 is MNHNS and CDR2 is SASEGT in the germline V gene. V shed 6 bases and J shed 2 bases, with 11 bases lying between them. The CDR3 DNA sequence: TGTGCCAGCAGCCAGACAGTAACCTACGAGCAGTACTTC. As protein: CASSQTVTYEQYF.

V gene TRBV9 combines with J gene TRBJ2-5; 10 positions agree with TRBD1. The germline V gene encodes CDR1 SGDLS and CDR2 YYNGEE. CDR3 length: 15 amino acids. J gave up 5 bases and V 0 bases, and 4 bases lay outside the gene matches. The CDR3 sequence is CASSVGGQGRETQYF. DNA of the CDR3: TGTGCCAGCAGCGTAGGGGGACAGGGGAGGGAGACCCAGTACTTC.

Worth noting for this clone: This sample also contains other DNA sequences that code for the same CDR3. V and J are TRBV9 and TRBJ2-3, with D unresolved. Germline CDR1 SGDLS, CDR2 YYNGEE. V dropped 4 bases and J dropped 0 bases, with 6 bases sitting between them. The CDR3 is 13 residues long. The CDR3 protein is CASSLTSTDTQYF. CDR3 DNA: TGTGCCAGCAGCCTCACTAGCACAGATACGCAGTATTTT.

This chain uses TRBV7-2 with TRBJ2-7; 10 bases map to TRBD2. CDR1 is SGHTA, CDR2 FQGNSA, per germline. Losses at the gene ends were 8 bases for V and 0 bases for J; bases not matched to a gene: 4. The CDR3 totals 14 residues. The CDR3 region has the DNA TGTGCCAGCGAAATAGCGGGGGGCTCCTACGAGCAGTACTTC. As protein: CASEIAGGSYEQYF.

The chain recombines TRBV7-8 with TRBJ2-5; 8 bases match TRBD2. CDR3 length: 16 amino acids. Germline V CDR1 and CDR2: SGHVS, FQNEAQ. V trimming: 5 bases; J trimming: 3 bases; junction bases outside the gene matches: 11. CDR3: CASSIGLAGTKETQYF. The CDR3 coding sequence is TGTGCCAGCAGCATCGGACTAGCCGGGACCAAAGAGACCCAGTACTTC. Full variable domain (rest looked up from reference TRBV7-8 and TRBJ2-5): GAGVSQSPRYKVAKRGQDVALRCDPISGHVSLFWYQQALGQGPEFLTYFQNEAQLDKSGLPSDRFFAERPEGSVSTLKIQRTQQEDSAVYLCASSIGLAGTKETQYFGPGTRLLVL.

This rearrangement joins TRBV4-3 to TRBJ2-7, with TRBD2 identical over 9 bases. Germline trimming cut 4 bases from V and 1 base from J; bases unmatched to any gene: 11. The CDR3 loop spans 17 amino acids. Germline CDR1 and CDR2: LGHNA and YSLEER. CDR3 DNA: TGCGCCAGCAGCCGAGGGGCTAGCGGGATCCTATCCTACGAGCAGTACTTC. Amino acids: CASSRGASGILSYEQYF.